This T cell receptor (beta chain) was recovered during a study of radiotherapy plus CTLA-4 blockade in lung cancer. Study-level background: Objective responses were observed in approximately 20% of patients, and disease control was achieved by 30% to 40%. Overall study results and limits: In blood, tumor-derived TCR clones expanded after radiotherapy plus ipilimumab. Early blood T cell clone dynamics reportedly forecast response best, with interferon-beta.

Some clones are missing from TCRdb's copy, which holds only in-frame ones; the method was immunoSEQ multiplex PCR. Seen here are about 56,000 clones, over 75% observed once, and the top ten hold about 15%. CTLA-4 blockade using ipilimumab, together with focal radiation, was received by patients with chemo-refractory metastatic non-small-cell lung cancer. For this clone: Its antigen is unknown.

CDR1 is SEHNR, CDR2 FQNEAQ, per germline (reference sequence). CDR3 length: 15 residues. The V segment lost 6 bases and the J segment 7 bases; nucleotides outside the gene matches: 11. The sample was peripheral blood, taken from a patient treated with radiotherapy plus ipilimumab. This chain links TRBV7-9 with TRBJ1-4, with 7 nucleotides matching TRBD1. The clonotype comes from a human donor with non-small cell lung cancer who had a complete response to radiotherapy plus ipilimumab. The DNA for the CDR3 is TGTGCCAGCAGACAAGCGACAGGGTTAAGTGAAAAACTGTTTTTT. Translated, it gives CASRQATGLSEKLFF.